The 11 T cell receptor beta chains presented below share a single source sample, sequenced in a study of graft-versus-host responses after intestinal transplantation. Profiled with immunoSEQ multiplex PCR; TCRdb holds only in-frame clones, not every one. The data show more than 75,000 clones, about 91% seen once. Their recognized antigens are unknown. Sequenced here: unstimulated CD4+ T cells sorted from spleen or lymph node cells, sampled before transplant. These receptors were obtained from a human donor who was the organ donor for an intestinal transplant.

The chain carries TRBV28 and TRBJ1-2, with 8 bases fitting TRBD1. CDR1 is MDHEN and CDR2 is SYDVKM in the germline V gene. The CDR3 spans 13 residues. V was pared by 3 bases and J by 10 bases, with 7 bases of the junction left unmatched. The CDR3 protein is CASSLTGAYLYTF. The CDR3 DNA is TGTGCCAGCAGTTTGACAGGGGCCTATCTCTACACCTTC.

The rearrangement uses TRBV7-6 and TRBJ2-1; 8 bases map to TRBD2. The CDR3 has 17 residues. The V gene's germline CDR1 is SGHVS and CDR2 FNYEAQ. The trim removed 1 base at V and 0 bases at J, leaving 5 bases unmatched. In nucleotides, the CDR3 is TGTGCCAGCAGCTTAGTGGGCGGGAGGCACTCCTACAATGAGCAGTTCTTC. It is translated as CASSLVGGRHSYNEQFF.

The chain carries TRBV7-3 and TRBJ2-2; 7 bases match TRBD1. The length of the CDR3 is 14 residues. V lost 5 bases and J lost 6; bases outside the gene matches: 6. Germline lookup yields CDR1 SGHTA and CDR2 FQGTGA. CDR3 in amino acids: CASSLDRDPGELFF. In nucleotides, the CDR3 is TGTGCCAGCAGCCTCGACAGGGACCCCGGGGAGCTGTTTTTT.

J is TRBJ2-3 and V is TRBV11-3, with 10 bases lining up with TRBD2. CDR1 and CDR2 from the germline V gene are SGHNT and YENEEA. The CDR3 totals 16 residues. V trimming: 5 bases; J trimming: 4 bases; junction bases outside the gene matches: 9. CDR3 residues: CASSGGLAGVADTQYF. The DNA of the CDR3 is TGTGCCAGCAGCGGGGGGCTAGCGGGGGTGGCAGATACGCAGTATTTT.

The chain joins TRBV28 to TRBJ1-1; the D is unclear. The ends were cut back, 3 bases at V and 0 bases at J, with 26 bases in the middle. This CDR3 has 20 residues. Germline V gene data show CDR1 as MDHEN and CDR2 as SYDVKM. DNA for the CDR3: TGTGCCAGCAGTTTTACATTCCAAAGAGCAGACTATAAAATGAACACTGAAGCTTTCTTT. It encodes CASSFTFQRADYKMNTEAFF.

This chain connects TRBV16 to TRBJ1-2; possible D gene TRBD1, 5 bases. CDR1 is KGHSY, CDR2 FQNENV, per germline. This CDR3 comprises 17 residues. V lost 0 bases and J lost 4, with 18 bases in between. CDR3 residues: CASSQSWSAGTGYGYTF. The CDR3 DNA follows: TGTGCCAGCAGCCAATCATGGAGTGCCGGGACTGGCTATGGCTACACCTTC.

J is TRBJ2-1 and V is TRBV6-1, with D unclear. The CDR3 length is 13 residues. The V end lost 6 bases, the J end lost 4 bases, and 10 bases lay between the germline ends. Germline CDR1 and CDR2: MNHNS and SASEGT. CDR3 DNA: TGTGCCAGCAGAGCCGAGATATACAATGAGCAGTTCTTC. The encoded protein is CASRAEIYNEQFF.

J is TRBJ2-7 and V is TRBV5-1, with 8 positions matching TRBD2. CDR1 and CDR2 from the germline V gene are SGHRS and YFSETQ. The CDR3 has 15 amino acids. V was pared by 5 bases and J by 0 bases, with 7 bases of the junction left unmatched. The CDR3 spells CASRQSGSSSYEQYF. The DNA of the CDR3 is TGCGCCAGCAGACAGAGCGGGAGTAGCTCCTACGAGCAGTACTTC.

The chain couples TRBV28 to TRBJ2-7; 9 bases align to TRBD1. J was trimmed by 5 bases and V by 4 bases; bases with no gene match: 9. The germline CDR1 and CDR2 sequences are MDHEN and SYDVKM. The CDR3 loop spans 15 amino acids. CDR3 sequence: CASSSAGTGINEQYF. CDR3 in DNA: TGTGCCAGCAGTTCAGCCGGGACAGGGATAAACGAGCAGTACTTC. Drawing the rest from reference TRBV28 and TRBJ2-7, the complete variable domain is DVKVTQSSRYLVKRTGEKVFLECVQDMDHENMFWYRQDPGLGLRLIYFSYDVKMKEKGDIPEGYSVSREKKERFSLILESASTNQTSMYLCASSSAGTGINEQYFGPGTRLTVT.

The chain joins TRBV5-1 to TRBJ1-4; 7 bases are shared with TRBD1. The length of the CDR3 is 14 residues. CDR1 SGHRS and CDR2 YFSETQ come from the germline V gene. The ends lost 4 bases at V and 0 bases at J; junction bases unmatched: 0. CDR3 amino acids: CASSGTATNEKLFF. Here the CDR3 DNA reads TGCGCCAGCAGCGGGACAGCAACTAATGAAAAACTGTTTTTT.

This clone was seen just once. This chain links TRBV19 with TRBJ2-7; TRBD1 is a possible D gene (6 bases). Trimming cost V 3 bases and J 3 bases, with 15 bases left between them. Germline-derived CDR1 and CDR2 are LNHDA and SQIVND (reference sequence). The CDR3 runs to 15 residues. CDR3 sequence reads: CASSISKTGGYEQYF. DNA for the CDR3: TGTGCCAGTAGTATTTCTAAGACAGGAGGCTACGAGCAGTACTTC.